One sample yielded the 21 T cell receptor beta chains listed below, sequenced in a study of preoperative IRX-2 immunotherapy in early breast cancer. Treatment denoted: preoperative locoregional IRX-2 cytokine immunotherapy. TCRdb keeps only in-frame clones here, not all; method: immunoSEQ multiplex PCR. The sample holds about 62,000 clones, 94% seen once. The specimen was obtained from a patient treated with IRX-2 immunotherapy. The receptors originated from a human donor with breast cancer.

The CDR3 region has the DNA TGCGCCAGCAGCCAAGGGCAGGGCGGGAGAAGGAACACTGAAGCTTTCTTT. Amino acids: CASSQGQGGRRNTEAFF. The chain carries TRBV4-1 and TRBJ1-1; D is perhaps TRBD1 (5 bases). Germline values: CDR1 MGHRA, CDR2 YSYEKL. The CDR3 spans 17 residues. V lost 1 base to trimming and J lost 1 base, with 16 bases between them.

The chain carries TRBV6-5 and TRBJ1-4, with a weak D call TRBD1 (5 bases). Deletions cut 0 bases from V and 5 bases from J, with 10 bases between. This CDR3 contains 15 residues. Germline V gene sequence: CDR1 MNHEY, CDR2 SVGAGI. CDR3 bases: TGTGCCAGCAGTTACTCCACTGCAGGGAATGAAAAACTGTTTTTT. Its translation is CASSYSTAGNEKLFF.

V gene TRBV20-1 combines with J gene TRBJ2-5; D is uncertain. The CDR3 has 11 amino acids. The germline CDR1 and CDR2 sequences are DFQATT and SNEGSKA (reference sequence). The chain's CDR3 is CGQMVGETQYF. The CDR3 coding sequence is TGCGGCCAGATGGTGGGAGAGACCCAGTACTTC.

J is TRBJ1-2 and V is TRBV7-2; 12 nucleotides match TRBD1. Germline CDR1 SGHTA, CDR2 FQGNSA. The CDR3 contains 16 residues. V shed 3 bases, J shed 8 bases, and the junction held 10 bases outside the gene matches. The CDR3 nucleotides read TGTGCCAGCAGCTTTAGGGGGACAGGGGGCCGGGGAGGCTACACCTTC. It translates to CASSFRGTGGRGGYTF.

The chain is built from TRBV2 and TRBJ2-3; unclear D gene. This CDR3 region has 12 residues. Germline V lookup: CDR1 SNHLY, CDR2 FYNNEI. V lost 3 bases to trimming and J lost 6 bases, with 7 bases between them. The CDR3 DNA follows: TGTGCCAGCAGTGAGAGGATTGATACGCAGTATTTT. Translating gives CASSERIDTQYF.

The chain uses TRBV28 and TRBJ2-7; 13 nucleotides align to TRBD2. The germline V gene encodes CDR1 MDHEN and CDR2 SYDVKM. This CDR3 contains 16 residues. Trimming took 6 bases from V and 3 from J; bases not matched to a gene: 8. Here the CDR3 DNA reads TGTGCCAGCAGACTAGCGGGGGGGCTCCCGCACTACGAGCAGTACTTC. This encodes CASRLAGGLPHYEQYF.

The chain uses TRBV5-4 and TRBJ2-5, with a weak D call TRBD1 (6 bases). Per germline, CDR1 SGHNT and CDR2 YYREEE (reference sequence). The CDR3 is 16 amino acids. Trimming stripped 4 bases from V and 5 bases from J, with 21 bases between. This chain's CDR3 is CASSPHPGVAGETQYF. The CDR3 coding sequence is TGTGCCAGCAGCCCCCACCCAGGGGTAGCCGGGGAGACCCAGTACTTC.

This rearrangement joins TRBV14 to TRBJ2-3; TRBD2 matches 13 bases. V dropped 4 bases and J dropped 0; count of bases not matched to a gene: 4. CDR1 and CDR2 from the germline V gene are SGHDN and FVKESK. The CDR3 is made up of 17 amino acids. This chain's CDR3 is CASSPLAGGPSTDTQYF. CDR3 nucleotide sequence: TGTGCCAGCAGCCCACTAGCGGGGGGGCCCAGCACAGATACGCAGTATTTT.

The chain carries TRBV7-2 and TRBJ2-2; maybe TRBD1 (5 bases). CDR3 length: 14 amino acids. Trimming shortened V by 7 bases and J by 7 bases, and 16 bases separated the two germline ends. Germline lookup yields CDR1 SGHTA and CDR2 FQGNSA. CDR3 DNA sequence: TGTGCCAGCACCCGGTCCAGGGAAGGCGGGGAGCTGTTTTTT. It yields the protein CASTRSREGGELFF.

V is TRBV11-2 and J is TRBJ2-1; D is unresolved. V lost 6 bases and J lost 10, with 7 bases in between. This CDR3 spans 10 amino acids. Germline V lookup: CDR1 SGHAT, CDR2 FQNNGV. CDR3 sequence (DNA): TGTGCCAGCAGAGAAGTAGAGCAGTTCTTC. Amino acid sequence: CASREVEQFF.

This CDR3 reads CASRPMEGNTGELFF. The CDR3, as DNA: TGCGCCAGCAGACCGATGGAGGGGAACACCGGGGAGCTGTTTTTT. The V gene is TRBV4-1, the J gene TRBJ2-2; D is possibly TRBD2 (6 bases). The germline V and J ends were trimmed by 6 bases and 1 base, with 12 bases remaining between them. The CDR3 loop spans 15 amino acids. Looked up from germline, CDR1 is MGHRA and CDR2 is YSYEKL.

The chain combines TRBV27 with TRBJ1-1; 7 bases map to TRBD1. CDR3 length: 13 amino acids. Trimming removed 4 bases from V and 5 bases from J; junction bases left unmatched: 4. CDR1 and CDR2 (germline): MNHEY, SMNVEV (reference sequence). The CDR3, as DNA: TGTGCCAGCAGTTCCCACAGGGGAACTGAAGCTTTCTTT. Its translation is CASSSHRGTEAFF.

In this sample, this clone turned up once. J is TRBJ2-7 and V is TRBV5-4; D is unclear. In germline, CDR1 is SGHNT, CDR2 YYREEE (reference sequence). This CDR3 contains 15 residues. V was cut by 6 bases and J by 1 base, with 17 bases left in between. CDR3 DNA sequence: TGTGCCAGCAACACCGGGCCCCCATTATCCTACGAGCAGTACTTC. Its translation is CASNTGPPLSYEQYF.

The chain is built from TRBV7-9 and TRBJ2-7; D is unclear. Trimming stripped 5 bases from V and 2 bases from J, with 10 bases between. This CDR3 contains 13 residues. CDR1 and CDR2 from the germline V gene are SEHNR and FQNEAQ (reference sequence). The CDR3 DNA follows: TGTGCCAGCAGCCAGGACGGAACCTACGAGCAGTACTTC. It specifies CASSQDGTYEQYF.

This clone was observed once. V gene TRBV4-2 combines with J gene TRBJ1-2, with D possibly matching TRBD1 (6 bases). The CDR3 has 16 amino acids. CDR1 and CDR2 (germline): LGHNA, YNFKEQ. V was trimmed by 0 bases and J by 8 bases, leaving 19 bases between them. The CDR3 loop reads CASSQDRDNYGYGYTF. CDR3 DNA: TGTGCCAGCAGCCAAGATAGGGACAACTATGGCTACGGCTACACCTTC.

V is TRBV7-2 and J is TRBJ2-3; the D is unclear. With 3 bases removed from V and 0 bases from J, the gap between germline ends came to 13 bases. Germline loops: CDR1 SGHTA, CDR2 FQGNSA. The CDR3 runs 16 residues. CDR3 loop: CASSFHPGLSTDTQYF. In nucleotides, the CDR3 is TGTGCCAGCAGCTTCCATCCAGGTCTTAGCACAGATACGCAGTATTTT.

This sequence joins TRBV4-3 and TRBJ1-2; 8 positions match TRBD1. Trimming took 5 bases from V and 4 from J; bases not matched to a gene: 9. CDR1 and CDR2 (germline): LGHNA, YSLEER. The CDR3 runs 15 residues. The CDR3 DNA is TGCGCCAGCAGCTTCGGACAGGGTGAGAGCTATGGCTACACCTTC. It is translated as CASSFGQGESYGYTF.

The chain couples TRBV29-1 to TRBJ2-7, with D possibly TRBD2 on 7 matching bases. Germline CDR1 SQVTM, CDR2 ANQGSEA. This CDR3 spans 16 amino acids. Trimming took off 4 bases at V and 0 bases at J, with 19 bases between the two ends. This CDR3 reads CSVVGGGGALSYEQYF. DNA of the CDR3: TGCAGCGTTGTGGGGGGGGGCGGGGCTCTCTCCTACGAGCAGTACTTC.

The rearrangement links TRBV7-2 to TRBJ2-7; 12 bases are a match to TRBD2. Looked up from germline, CDR1 is SGHTA and CDR2 is FQGNSA. V gave up 4 bases and J gave up 4 bases; unmatched junction bases: 5. The CDR3 runs 15 residues. This CDR3 reads CASSSRTSGMYEQYF. The CDR3 DNA is TGTGCCAGCAGCTCAAGGACTAGCGGGATGTACGAGCAGTACTTC.

The chain carries TRBV7-7 and TRBJ1-3; unclear D gene. Trimming stripped 6 bases from V and 3 bases from J, with 9 bases between. Germline CDR1 is SSHAT and CDR2 is FNYEAQ (reference sequence). The length of the CDR3 is 13 residues. The DNA of the CDR3 is TGTGCCAGCAGTCCCGGTCTTGGAAACACCATATATTTT. It yields the protein CASSPGLGNTIYF. The full variable domain, its missing parts supplied by reference TRBV7-7 and TRBJ1-3, is GAGVSQSPRYKVTKRGQDVTLRCDPISSHATLYWYQQALGQGPEFLTYFNYEAQPDKSGLPSDRFSAERPEGSISTLTIQRTEQRDSAMYRCASSPGLGNTIYFGEGSWLTVV.

This chain joins TRBV2 and TRBJ2-1; a weak D match, TRBD1 (6 bases). From germline, CDR1 is SNHLY and CDR2 FYNNEI. Trimming shortened V by 2 bases and J by 3 bases, and 14 bases separated the two germline ends. This CDR3 contains 16 residues. The CDR3 DNA is TGTGCCAGCAGTGAAAGCCTACAGGGAATCTACAATGAGCAGTTCTTC. This encodes CASSESLQGIYNEQFF.